This entry is about one T cell receptor beta chain. TRB rearrangements spanning V, D and J were amplified using mixed TRB-A/B primers. TCRdb recomputed calls from the multiplex PCR reads with MiXCR, one row per CDR3 protein. Of about 11,000 distinct CDR3 sequences in the sample, about 30% were seen once. This sample is drawn from a study of T cell repertoires in aging, cancer and after chemotherapy. Amplification of TCR beta used genomic DNA extracted from peripheral blood. This clonotype was obtained from a human donor in good health. The donor label of this sample is uncertain. The source material was blood.

CDR3 sequence (DNA): TGTGCCAGCGGTAGGAGGGCACAGGGCAGAAACGAGCAGTACTTC. Its translation is CASGRRAQGRNEQYF. This chain uses TRBV6-1 with TRBJ2-7; D might be TRBD1 or TRBD2, each matching 6 bases. This CDR3 has 15 residues. Trimming pared 8 bases from V and 5 bases from J, leaving 22 bases between. Germline CDR1 is MNHNS and CDR2 is SASEGT.